These T cell receptor beta chains were read from a single sample in a study of blood T cells in healthy people across ages. TCRdb re-called the 5' RACE reads with MiXCR, one entry per CDR3 protein. The sample lists about 2 million distinct CDR3 sequences; approximately 50% were seen once. The sample comprised blood. The source is a woman in her forties in good health. Each CDR3 is given with its conserved first and last residue. A D gene is named only where the DNA matches it firmly. Expanded clones are given a class, and other clones once, few, many or no size at all.

j_call clone_size d_call v_call cdr3_nt cdr3_aa
TRBJ2-7 few NA TRBV28 TGTGCCAGGTTGCCGGGGAAACCGGGGGCTTCCTACGAGCAGTACTTC CARLPGKPGASYEQYF
TRBJ2-3 many TRBD2 TRBV4-3 TGCGCCAGCAGCCAAGGGGGGGGTAGCACAGATACGCAGTATTTT CASSQGGGSTDTQYF
TRBJ2-3 once TRBD2 TRBV27 TGTGCCAGCAGGTCAACCATAGCGGGGGTCACAGATACGCAGTATTTT CASRSTIAGVTDTQYF
TRBJ2-3 NA NA TRBV7-9 TGTGTCAGCAGCGAAGGACAGTACACAGATACGCAGTATTTT CVSSEGQYTDTQYF
TRBJ1-5 NA NA TRBV28 TGTGCCAGCAGCCTGCGCAGAGAAAATCAGCCCCAGCATTTT CASSLRRENQPQHF
TRBJ2-7 few NA TRBV18 TGTGCCAGCTCACCACGGCGGGGCCACGAGCAGTACTTC CASSPRRGHEQYF
TRBJ2-3 NA NA TRBV4-2 TGTGCCAGCAGCCAGGCCGGGACGACGTTTCAGTATTTT CASSQAGTTFQYF
TRBJ1-2 NA TRBD1 TRBV7-2 TGTGCCAGCAGCCCCGGACAGGGGATAGTCTATGGCTACACCTTC CASSPGQGIVYGYTF
TRBJ2-7 NA TRBD1 TRBV5-8 TGTGCCAGCAGCTTGGTTTTGGGACAGTCAAGATCCTACGAGCAGTACTTC CASSLVLGQSRSYEQYF
TRBJ2-4 NA NA TRBV4-1 TGCGCCAGCAGCCAAGATCACGGTTCCCCGGGGCGAGGTAGTCTCAAAAACATTCAGTACTTC CASSQDHGSPGRGSLKNIQYF
TRBJ2-3 NA TRBD2 TRBV7-2 TGTGCCAGCAGCTCTCAACCGGGACTAGCGGGGGTGGCGGATACGCAGTATTTT CASSSQPGLAGVADTQYF
TRBJ1-2 few NA TRBV29-1 TGCAGCGTTGCCGACTCTGGCTACACCTTC CSVADSGYTF
TRBJ2-7 NA TRBD1 TRBV10-3 TGTGCCATCAGTGAGTTCAGGACAGGGGTACCCTACGAGCAGTACTTC CAISEFRTGVPYEQYF
TRBJ2-7 few NA TRBV7-6 TGTGCCAGCAGCTTAACAGAGGGGCCCTACGAGCAGTACTTC CASSLTEGPYEQYF
TRBJ2-3 many TRBD2 TRBV4-2 TGTGCCAGCAGCCAAGCTACTAGCGGGGGGGGAGCAGATACGCAGTATTTT CASSQATSGGGADTQYF
TRBJ2-5 NA NA TRBV12-3/TRBV12-4 TGTGCCAGCAGCCACGGATTCGGAGAGACCCAGTACTTC CASSHGFGETQYF
TRBJ2-1 NA NA TRBV12-3/TRBV12-4 TGTGCCAGCAGTCCCGGGACCGAAACAGGGAACAATGAGCAGTTCTTC CASSPGTETGNNEQFF
TRBJ2-5 few NA TRBV6-6 TGTGCCAGCAGTTACTCGGTGCAGGGCGGGGAGACCCAGTACTTC CASSYSVQGGETQYF
TRBJ1-5 NA NA TRBV13 TGTGCCAGCAGCTTAATGGATCAGCCCCAGCATTTT CASSLMDQPQHF
TRBJ2-3 NA TRBD2 TRBV4-2 TGTGCCAGCAGCCAAGACCCCCAGGGCGGGGGGGGCGCAGATACGCAGTATTTT CASSQDPQGGGGADTQYF
TRBJ2-7 once NA TRBV7-2 TGTGCCAGCAGCTTAGCGTCCGGGATAGGGGGTAACGAGCAGTACTTC CASSLASGIGGNEQYF
TRBJ1-2 NA NA TRBV4-3 TGCGCCAGCAGCCAAGATCGGGGGTTAGGGTTGGCCTATGACTACACCTTC CASSQDRGLGLAYDYTF
TRBJ2-1 few NA TRBV20-1 TGCAGTGCTAGAGTTGAAAGGACCTACAATGAGCAGTTCTTC CSARVERTYNEQFF
TRBJ2-1 few NA TRBV6-5 TGTGCCAGCAGACTGGGGAGAGAGGGGTTGACTGAGCAGTTCTTC CASRLGREGLTEQFF
TRBJ2-7 few NA TRBV15 TGTGCCACCAGCCCCGGCGTCGGCGAGCAGTACTTC CATSPGVGEQYF
TRBJ2-1 few NA TRBV7-3 TGTGCCAGCAGCCCCGGGACACTCGGGGACAATGAGCAGTTCTTC CASSPGTLGDNEQFF
TRBJ2-5 few TRBD2 TRBV6-6 TGTGCAATACGGAGCGGGGGGGAGGAGACCCAGTACTTC CAIRSGGEETQYF
TRBJ1-2 NA TRBD1 TRBV6-5 TGTGCCAGCAGAGGGACAGGGGAAAATGGCTACACCTTC CASRGTGENGYTF
TRBJ2-7 many TRBD2 TRBV28 TGTGCCAGCAGTGACGGGGGGGAGCAGTACTTC CASSDGGEQYF
TRBJ2-1 few TRBD2 TRBV28 TGTGCCAGCAGTGCGCGACTAGCGGGGGGGCCAGATGAGCAGTTCTTC CASSARLAGGPDEQFF
TRBJ2-5 NA TRBD2 TRBV13 TGTGCCAGCAGCTCGGGACTAGCGGGCAATCAGGGTGAGCAGTACTTC CASSSGLAGNQGEQYF
TRBJ1-5 NA NA TRBV5-1 TGCGCCAGCAGCCTTTACCCAGGGGTCCGCAATCAGCCCCAGCATTTT CASSLYPGVRNQPQHF
TRBJ2-5 NA NA TRBV10-1 TGCGCCAGCAGTGAAGGGGTAGTACGTCAAGAGACCCAGTACTTC CASSEGVVRQETQYF
TRBJ2-5 NA NA TRBV20-1 TGCAGTTGCAGACCCTCCTACAATGAGCAGTACTTC CSCRPSYNEQYF
TRBJ2-3 NA NA TRBV27 TGTGCCAGCAGTTCCCCTGGACGGACAAGAGCAGATACGCAGTATTTT CASSSPGRTRADTQYF
TRBJ2-1 NA NA TRBV6-5 TGTGCCAGCAGTCCACACCCCTGGGCAGAGCAGTTCTTC CASSPHPWAEQFF
TRBJ2-1 few TRBD2 TRBV28 TGTGCCAGCACCTCACCGGGGGGTAGCTCCTACAATGAGCAGTTCTTC CASTSPGGSSYNEQFF
TRBJ2-7 few NA TRBV20-1 TGCAGTGCTAGATCGGCCGAGTTGGTATCCTACGAGCAGTACTTC CSARSAELVSYEQYF
TRBJ1-1 NA NA TRBV7-2 TGTGCCAGCAGCTTGTTGCGTAAGAACACTGAAGCTTTCTTT CASSLLRKNTEAFF
TRBJ2-1 NA TRBD2 TRBV20-1 TGCAGTGCTATCTATACTAGCGGGGGAGTCTACAATGAGCAGTTCTTC CSAIYTSGGVYNEQFF
TRBJ2-1 many NA TRBV5-5 TGTGCCAGCAGCTTGTATCAGCCAGGGAGGTACTACAATGAGCAGTTCTTC CASSLYQPGRYYNEQFF
TRBJ1-2 many NA TRBV29-1 TGCAGCGTTGAAGTGGTGACAGACAAACTCGGCTATGGCTACACCTTC CSVEVVTDKLGYGYTF
TRBJ1-2 NA NA TRBV12-3/TRBV12-4 TGTGCCAGTACTGGACAGTCCGATGGCTACACCTTC CASTGQSDGYTF
TRBJ1-3 NA NA TRBV6-5 TGTGCCAGCTGGGGCTCTGGAAACACCATATATTTT CASWGSGNTIYF
TRBJ2-3 NA NA TRBV9 TGTGCCAGCAGCGTAGACGGTGGGGGAATAGGACGAGTGACGCAGTATTTT CASSVDGGGIGRVTQYF
TRBJ2-7 NA NA TRBV27 TGTGCCAGCAGTGAAACCGGGACGCACGAGCAGTACTTC CASSETGTHEQYF
TRBJ1-2 NA NA TRBV7-9 TGTGCCAGCAGCTTGGTAGGAACAGGTCATGGCTACACCTTC CASSLVGTGHGYTF
TRBJ1-4 NA NA TRBV5-1 TGCGCCAGCAGCTTCGAGACATTACCCAATGAAAAACTGTTTTTT CASSFETLPNEKLFF
TRBJ1-2 NA NA TRBV6-2/TRBV6-3 TGTGCCAGCAGTTACACGGTCCGTGGCTACACCTTC CASSYTVRGYTF
TRBJ2-1 NA TRBD2 TRBV24-1 TGTGCCACCAGTGATTTGGATGTAGCGGGGGGGCGGAATGAGCAGTTCTTC CATSDLDVAGGRNEQFF
TRBJ2-1 once NA TRBV5-1 TGCGCCAGCAGCTTGGCTGGGGAAGCCCTATACAATGAGCAGTTCTTC CASSLAGEALYNEQFF